This TCR beta chain was identified in a study of vaccination and CD4 T cells after COVID-19. Overall study context: There were six male and four female convalescents, and two of them were Hispanic. Between diagnosis and the drawing of post-COVID samples lay a median roughly 91 days (range 35 to 161). Cells were stimulated with overlapping spike peptide pools from SARS-CoV-2, HCoV-NL63, HCoV-OC43 and HCoV-229E.

The treatment denotes: roughly nine-day PBMC culture with coronavirus spike peptide pools or control peptides (ViraFEST assay). A few million PBMCs per well were cultured with approximately 9.9 IU/ml IL-2 and about 9.7 ug/ml peptide pools. As to this clonotype: Its target is unknown.

The Oncomine TCR Beta short-read assay sequenced DNA from cultured CD4+ T cells. MiXCR was run by TCRdb on the PCR reads, yielding one entry per CDR3 protein. Among 19,000 or so distinct CDR3 sequences listed, nearly 40% were seen once. The specimen sequenced was CD4+ T cells from blood, cultured in vitro. The sequence was collected from a human donor who had recovered from COVID-19.

The CDR3 protein is CASRVGGVNTEAFF. As DNA, the CDR3 is TGTGCCAGCAGGGTGGGGGGCGTGAACACTGAAGCTTTCTTT. The chain carries TRBV7-2 and TRBJ1-1; D possibly corresponds to TRBD1 (6 bases). V dropped 6 bases and J dropped 0 bases, with 11 bases sitting between them. The CDR3 loop spans 14 amino acids. Germline CDR1 and CDR2: SGHTA and FQGNSA.